This TCR beta chain comes out of a study of T cell changes during pregnancy in multiple sclerosis. The repertoire was sequenced with immunoSEQ multiplex PCR; TCRdb's copy has only in-frame clones and lacks some. The sample lists approximately 60,000 clones, approximately 90% seen once, with approximately 0.18% in the top ten. V lost 7 bases and J lost 3, with 17 bases in between. CDR1 and CDR2 from the germline V gene are SGHRS and YFSETQ. The CDR3 is 14 amino acids. The chain is built from TRBV5-1 and TRBJ2-7; no clear D. The clonotype comes from a female donor with multiple sclerosis, enrolled in a pregnancy study. Specimen: CD4+ T cells from peripheral blood mononuclear cells, collected in the second trimester of pregnancy. CDR3 in DNA: TGCGCCAGCGCCGACTTAGACCCGAACTACGAGCAGTACTTC. It translates to CASADLDPNYEQYF.